This TCR beta chain was documented in a study of response to subunit inactivated influenza vaccine. Whole-study findings and limits: It was suggested by the authors that few new T cells are recruited by each seasonal influenza vaccination.

This clonotype was detected a few times. Its antigen is still unknown. CDR3 length: 16 amino acids. Trimming cost V 0 bases and J 7 bases; bases outside gene matches: 4. Per the germline V gene, CDR1 is SGDLS and CDR2 is YYNGEE. MiXCR, applied by TCRdb to the RT-PCR reads, yields one record per CDR3 protein. The data show 550,000 to 650,000 distinct CDR3 sequences, approximately 12% seen once. The chain has TRBV9 and TRBJ1-6; 10 nucleotides line up with TRBD1. This TCR was recovered from a man over 45 who received an inactivated influenza vaccine. The sample in question was PBMCs from blood, obtained on the day of vaccination. CDR3 coding DNA: TGTGCCAGCAGCGTAGGTCAGGGACAGGGGAATTCACCCCTCCACTTT. Its protein is CASSVGQGQGNSPLHF.